Each of the 12 T cell receptor beta chains below was sequenced from the same sample in a study of cytomegalovirus exposure and HLA in healthy donors. In the PCR, 60 Vbeta and 13 Jbeta primers were used. Some clones are missing from TCRdb's copy, which holds only in-frame ones; the method was immunoSEQ multiplex PCR. The sample table includes about 200,000 clones. The specimen sequenced was PBMCs. The receptors here all came from a girl aged 2 to 9 in good health and CMV-seropositive.

The V call is TRBV29-1, the J call TRBJ1-1; D is perhaps TRBD1 (6 bases). The CDR3 is 12 amino acids. Per the germline V gene, CDR1 is SQVTM and CDR2 is ANQGSEA. The V end lost 7 bases, the J end lost 1 base, and 10 bases lay between the germline ends. The CDR3 region is CSAGQQNTEAFF. The CDR3 DNA reads as TGCAGCGCCGGACAGCAGAACACTGAAGCTTTCTTT. Full variable domain (outside the CDR3, taken from reference TRBV29-1 and TRBJ1-1): SAVISQKPSRDICQRGTSLTIQCQVDSQVTMMFWYRQQPGQSLTLIATANQGSEATYESGFVIDKFPISRPNLTFSTLTVSNMSPEDSSIYLCSAGQQNTEAFFGQGTRLTVV.

This chain links TRBV2 with TRBJ2-3; 9 bases agree with TRBD2. CDR3 length: 15 residues. V shed 7 bases, J shed 5 bases, and the junction held 10 bases outside the gene matches. Germline V gene sequence: CDR1 SNHLY, CDR2 FYNNEI. CDR3 DNA sequence: TGTGCCAGCACTAAGTTAGCGGGAGTCTTAGATACGCAGTATTTT. Amino acids: CASTKLAGVLDTQYF.

For the CDR3, the DNA is TGTGCCAGCAGCTTAGTCGGGACTAGCGGGTTTAGCACAGATACGCAGTATTTT. This encodes CASSLVGTSGFSTDTQYF. The J gene is TRBJ2-3, the V gene TRBV7-8, with 12 positions matching TRBD2. The V gene's germline CDR1 is SGHVS and CDR2 FQNEAQ. Germline trimming cut 1 base from V and 0 bases from J; bases unmatched to any gene: 5. CDR3 length: 18 amino acids.

This sequence joins TRBV18 and TRBJ1-5; a possible D gene is TRBD1 (5 bases). V was trimmed by 0 bases and J by 11 bases, leaving 17 bases between them. The CDR3 is made up of 15 amino acids. The germline V gene has CDR1 KGHSH and CDR2 LQKENI. Here the CDR3 reads CASSPPLLRGQAQHF. The CDR3 coding sequence is TGTGCCAGCTCACCACCGTTGCTTAGGGGCCAAGCCCAGCATTTT.

This chain joins TRBV29-1 and TRBJ2-1; the D gene is possibly TRBD2 (5 bases). Germline V lookup: CDR1 SQVTM, CDR2 ANQGSEA. V was clipped by 6 bases and J by 10 bases, with 10 bases between them. This CDR3 is built from 10 residues. DNA of the CDR3: TGCAGCGTCTCTCGGGAAGAGCAGTTCTTC. It yields the protein CSVSREEQFF.

V gene TRBV7-9 combines with J gene TRBJ2-1, with unresolved D. Trimming shortened V by 4 bases and J by 4 bases, and 14 bases separated the two germline ends. Germline V gene sequence: CDR1 SEHNR, CDR2 FQNEAQ (reference sequence). The CDR3 covers 15 residues. The CDR3 here is CASSSRGNLYNEQFF. The CDR3 bases are TGTGCCAGCAGCTCCAGAGGAAACCTTTACAATGAGCAGTTCTTC.

The genes are TRBV19 and TRBJ1-1, with TRBD1 as a possible D gene (6 bases). The CDR3 spans 15 residues. Trimming removed 9 bases from V and 4 bases from J, with 21 bases in between. Germline-derived CDR1 and CDR2 are LNHDA and SQIVND (reference sequence). CDR3 in amino acids: CASLTWGPPATEAFF. CDR3 sequence (DNA): TGTGCCAGCCTTACCTGGGGGCCGCCGGCCACTGAAGCTTTCTTT.

This chain joins TRBV4-2 and TRBJ1-2, with TRBD1 matching over 7 bases. This CDR3 region has 15 residues. Losses at the gene ends were 5 bases for V and 3 bases for J; bases not matched to a gene: 9. Germline CDR1 is LGHNA and CDR2 is YNFKEQ. The CDR3 nucleotides read TGTGCCAGCAGCTCAGATAGGGGGCGCGACTATGGCTACACCTTC. Translated, it gives CASSSDRGRDYGYTF.

The V and J genes are TRBV6-1 and TRBJ2-7; no clear D. Germline V gene lookup returns CDR1 MNHNS and CDR2 SASEGT. V lost 7 bases to trimming and J lost 6 bases, with 16 bases between them. This CDR3 contains 13 residues. The CDR3 loop is CASTGFGRAEQYF. The CDR3 nucleotides are TGTGCCAGCACCGGGTTCGGCCGAGCCGAGCAGTACTTC.

The V and J genes are TRBV28 and TRBJ1-3, with a possible D match to TRBD1 (6 bases). Germline CDR1 is MDHEN and CDR2 is SYDVKM. V was trimmed by 4 bases and J by 4 bases, leaving 17 bases between them. The CDR3 length is 16 residues. The CDR3 DNA reads as TGTGCCAGCAGTTGGTCGGGGGGGCCGAAGGGAAACACCATATATTTT. Protein product: CASSWSGGPKGNTIYF.

The chain combines TRBV11-2 with TRBJ2-6; D might be TRBD2 (6 bases). This CDR3 comprises 17 residues. The germline CDR1 and CDR2 sequences are SGHAT and FQNNGV. Trimming took 3 bases from V and 0 from J, leaving 12 bases between them. The CDR3 reads CASSFPGLTSGANVLTF. CDR3 DNA: TGTGCCAGCAGCTTCCCGGGACTGACCTCTGGGGCCAACGTCCTGACTTTC.

This chain links TRBV6-1 with TRBJ1-5; 7 bases are shared with TRBD1. J lost 3 bases, V lost 6 bases, and 2 bases had no gene match. The CDR3 length is 13 residues. Per germline, CDR1 MNHNS and CDR2 SASEGT. The CDR3 region is CASRDRDNQPQHF. In nucleotides, the CDR3 is TGTGCCAGCAGAGACAGGGACAATCAGCCCCAGCATTTT.